This T cell receptor beta chain was recovered during a study of OX40 agonist ivuxolimab in advanced cancers. For the study at large: The patients' treatment was ivuxolimab, an agonistic anti-OX40 (CD134) antibody. People who had prior anti-PD-1, anti-PD-L1 or anti-CTLA-4 therapy could take part, and roughly 44% had some.

TCRdb keeps only in-frame clones here, not all; method: immunoSEQ multiplex PCR. Among 35,000 to 40,000 clones, approximately 80% were seen once, and the ten largest hold just under 40%. The germline gives CDR1 SGHDT, CDR2 YYEEEE. This CDR3 is 13 amino acids long. V was trimmed by 5 bases and J by 4 bases, leaving 12 bases between them. The specimen comprised CD4+ or CD8+ T cells sorted from blood, sampled in a trial of the OX40 agonist ivuxolimab. This chain uses TRBV5-6 with TRBJ1-2, with D uncertain. The clonotype was recovered from an adult with an advanced solid tumor such as melanoma, head and neck, liver or kidney cancer. For the CDR3, the DNA is TGTGCCAGCAGGTATATAGGCAGCTATGGCTACACCTTC. Encoded protein: CASRYIGSYGYTF.